This TCR beta chain was sequenced in a study of blood T cell repertoires in COVID-19. At the level of the study: Researchers got acute and convalescent COVID-19 samples from the United States, Italy and Spain.

This table comes from immunoSEQ multiplex PCR, and its TCRdb copy is limited to in-frame clones, with some not included. The sample carries 190,000 or so clones, just under 90% recorded once. Sequenced input: peripheral blood. This clonotype originated in a woman between 18 and 29 years old who had recovered from COVID-19.

CDR3 in amino acids: CAGETGGETQYF. Written as DNA, the CDR3 is TGTGCCGGAGAGACAGGTGGAGAGACCCAGTACTTC. The chain couples TRBV21-1 to TRBJ2-5; the table's D gene call, TRBD1, was not cross checked with the DNA. TRBV21-1 is marked as a pseudogene. The CDR3 is made up of 12 amino acids.